These T cell receptor beta chains were read from a single sample in a study of tumor-infiltrating lymphocytes in primary liver carcinoma. TCRdb itself ran the multiplex PCR reads through MiXCR, one entry per CDR3 protein. In the table there are fewer than 350,000 distinct CDR3 sequences, roughly 61% of which are singletons. The sequenced sample was peripheral blood. The origin of the receptors is a man aged 35 to 55 with primary liver carcinoma and hepatitis B virus infection. Both conserved end residues are part of each CDR3. The order of the fields is V gene, J gene, clone size, D gene, CDR3 protein, CDR3 DNA. D genes are given only for firm matches. Expanded clones get a size class; other rows say once, few or many, or leave the size out.

V gene: TRBV6-5; J gene: TRBJ2-1; clone size: many; D gene: TRBD2; CDR3 protein: CASSRSAGGNNEQFF; CDR3 DNA: TGTGCCAGCAGTCGGTCAGCGGGAGGTAACAATGAGCAGTTCTTC
V gene: TRBV6-6; J gene: TRBJ2-5; clone size: NA; D gene: NA; CDR3 protein: CASNPSEGTQYF; CDR3 DNA: TGTGCCAGCAATCCGAGTGAGGGGACCCAGTACTTC
V gene: TRBV7-9; J gene: TRBJ2-1; clone size: NA; D gene: TRBD1; CDR3 protein: CASRSFPSSPGQGNDEQFF; CDR3 DNA: TGTGCCAGCAGAAGCTTCCCGTCCTCCCCGGGACAGGGTAACGATGAGCAGTTCTTC
V gene: TRBV29-1; J gene: TRBJ2-1; clone size: NA; D gene: TRBD1; CDR3 protein: CSVVKTGSNEQFF; CDR3 DNA: TGCAGCGTTGTCAAGACAGGGAGCAATGAGCAGTTCTTT
V gene: TRBV6-2/TRBV6-3; J gene: TRBJ2-1; clone size: many; D gene: TRBD1; CDR3 protein: CASTRGQGALHRFF; CDR3 DNA: TGTGCCAGCACCCGAGGACAGGGGGCGCTCCACCGGTTCTTC
V gene: TRBV5-5; J gene: TRBJ2-1; clone size: many; D gene: NA; CDR3 protein: CASTEVYEQFF; CDR3 DNA: TGTGCCAGCACTGAGGTGTATGAGCAGTTCTTC
V gene: TRBV6-1; J gene: TRBJ2-1; clone size: many; D gene: TRBD1; CDR3 protein: CASSRTGLNNEQFF; CDR3 DNA: TGTGCCAGCAGCAGGACAGGGTTGAACAATGAGCAGTTCTTC
V gene: TRBV6-6; J gene: TRBJ2-7; clone size: NA; D gene: TRBD1; CDR3 protein: CASSLQGAFYEHYF; CDR3 DNA: TGTGCCAGCAGTTTACAGGGGGCCTTCTACGAGCACTACTTC
V gene: TRBV12-3/TRBV12-4; J gene: TRBJ1-3; clone size: few; D gene: NA; CDR3 protein: CASSLLWGAEGNTIYF; CDR3 DNA: TGTGCCAGCAGTTTATTATGGGGGGCAGAGGGAAACACCATATATTTT
V gene: TRBV11-2; J gene: TRBJ1-4; clone size: many; D gene: TRBD1; CDR3 protein: CASSLSSGGNEKLFF; CDR3 DNA: TGTGCCAGCAGCTTGTCGTCAGGGGGGAATGAAAAACTGTTTTTT
V gene: TRBV10-2; J gene: TRBJ2-7; clone size: many; D gene: NA; CDR3 protein: CASSGQGADPSYEQYF; CDR3 DNA: TGCGCCAGCAGTGGGCAGGGAGCGGACCCCTCCTACGAGCAGTACTTC
V gene: TRBV4-1; J gene: TRBJ2-7; clone size: NA; D gene: TRBD2; CDR3 protein: CASSRGLTASGIVPEQYF; CDR3 DNA: TGCGCCAGCAGCCGTGGTTTAACTGCTAGCGGGATTGTACCCGAGCAGTACTTC
V gene: TRBV11-2; J gene: TRBJ2-6; clone size: NA; D gene: NA; CDR3 protein: CACSLDLGGANVLTF; CDR3 DNA: TGTGCCTGCAGCTTAGATCTCGGGGGGGCCAACGTCCTGACTTTC
V gene: TRBV6-1; J gene: TRBJ2-4; clone size: many; D gene: TRBD2; CDR3 protein: CASSESGLADIQYF; CDR3 DNA: TGTGCCAGCAGTGAGTCGGGACTAGCGGACATTCAGTACTTC
V gene: TRBV6-1; J gene: TRBJ2-7; clone size: many; D gene: TRBD1; CDR3 protein: CATLDRDRTSYEQYF; CDR3 DNA: TGTGCCACCCTAGACCGGGACAGGACCTCCTACGAGCAGTACTTC
V gene: TRBV11-2; J gene: TRBJ2-5; clone size: NA; D gene: TRBD2; CDR3 protein: CASSHSGTRQETQYF; CDR3 DNA: TGTGCCAGCAGCCATAGCGGGACCCGGCAAGAGACCCAGTACTTC
V gene: TRBV4-1; J gene: TRBJ1-5; clone size: NA; D gene: TRBD1; CDR3 protein: CASSRMTGGNQPQHF; CDR3 DNA: TGCGCCAGCAGCCGAATGACAGGGGGCAATCAGCCCCAGCATTTT
V gene: TRBV6-5; J gene: TRBJ1-5; clone size: many; D gene: NA; CDR3 protein: CASRDGYNQPQHF; CDR3 DNA: TGTGCCAGCCGGGACGGATACAATCAGCCCCAGCATTTT
V gene: TRBV10-2; J gene: TRBJ2-1; clone size: many; D gene: TRBD2; CDR3 protein: CASSPGLVGNEQFF; CDR3 DNA: TGCGCCAGCAGTCCGGGACTAGTAGGGAATGAGCAGTTCTTC
V gene: TRBV29-1; J gene: TRBJ2-1; clone size: many; D gene: TRBD2; CDR3 protein: CSVGNLAGAYNEQFF; CDR3 DNA: TGCAGCGTTGGGAATCTAGCGGGAGCCTACAATGAGCAGTTCTTC
V gene: TRBV28; J gene: TRBJ2-7; clone size: few; D gene: NA; CDR3 protein: CASSTIQVGFDSYEQYF; CDR3 DNA: TGTGCCAGCAGTACGATTCAGGTCGGGTTTGACTCCTACGAGCAGTACTTC
V gene: TRBV19; J gene: TRBJ2-2; clone size: NA; D gene: TRBD1; CDR3 protein: CASSPRDRGAGELFF; CDR3 DNA: TGTGCCAGTAGTCCCCGGGACAGGGGCGCCGGGGAGCTGTTTTTT
V gene: TRBV6-5; J gene: TRBJ1-4; clone size: NA; D gene: NA; CDR3 protein: CASSPSPVENEKLFF; CDR3 DNA: TGTGCCAGCAGTCCATCGCCGGTAGAGAATGAAAAACTGTTTTTT
V gene: TRBV11-2; J gene: TRBJ2-7; clone size: NA; D gene: TRBD1; CDR3 protein: CASSRAGTGNYERYF; CDR3 DNA: TGTGCCAGCAGCCGGGCTGGGACAGGGAACTACGAGCGGTACTTC
V gene: TRBV11-2; J gene: TRBJ2-1; clone size: NA; D gene: NA; CDR3 protein: CAGSLGGARGSYNEQFF; CDR3 DNA: TGTGCCGGCAGCTTAGGGGGAGCGAGAGGCTCCTACAATGAGCAGTTCTTC
V gene: TRBV11-2; J gene: TRBJ2-7; clone size: once; D gene: TRBD2; CDR3 protein: CASSSGLAGRYNEQYF; CDR3 DNA: TGTGCCAGCAGCTCGGGTCTAGCGGGACGATACAACGAGCAGTACTTC
V gene: TRBV5-1; J gene: TRBJ1-1; clone size: many; D gene: NA; CDR3 protein: CASSPEGRAPTEAFF; CDR3 DNA: TGCGCCAGCAGTCCCGAGGGGCGGGCGCCCACTGAAGCTTTCTTT
V gene: TRBV5-5; J gene: TRBJ2-2; clone size: many; D gene: TRBD2; CDR3 protein: CASSLLGGTGELFF; CDR3 DNA: TGTGCCAGCAGCTTGTTGGGAGGGACCGGGGAGCTGTTTTTT
V gene: TRBV28; J gene: TRBJ2-7; clone size: few; D gene: NA; CDR3 protein: CASKGRIDRTYEQYF; CDR3 DNA: TGTGCCAGCAAGGGGCGTATTGACAGGACCTACGAGCAGTACTTC
V gene: TRBV11-2; J gene: TRBJ1-2; clone size: NA; D gene: TRBD1; CDR3 protein: CASSPGQVDYGYTF; CDR3 DNA: TGTGCCAGCAGCCCTGGACAGGTAGATTATGGTTACACCTTC
V gene: TRBV11-2; J gene: TRBJ2-7; clone size: NA; D gene: TRBD2; CDR3 protein: CAGSLTSGIVYEPYF; CDR3 DNA: TGTGCCGGCAGCCTGACTAGCGGGATCGTCTACGAGCCGTACTTC
V gene: TRBV12-3/TRBV12-4; J gene: TRBJ2-4; clone size: many; D gene: NA; CDR3 protein: CASSLGGTKNIQYF; CDR3 DNA: TGTGCCAGCAGCCTGGGGGGAACCAAAAACATTCAGTACTTC
V gene: TRBV5-1; J gene: TRBJ2-1; clone size: NA; D gene: NA; CDR3 protein: CASSLVGLSSYNEQFF; CDR3 DNA: TGCGCCAGCAGCTTAGTGGGGCTTAGCTCCTACAATGAGCAGTTCTTC
V gene: TRBV5-1; J gene: TRBJ2-4; clone size: few; D gene: NA; CDR3 protein: CASSLGQAQNIQYF; CDR3 DNA: TGCGCCAGCAGCTTGGGACAGGCCCAAAACATTCAGTACTTC
V gene: TRBV5-4; J gene: TRBJ1-1; clone size: few; D gene: TRBD1; CDR3 protein: CASSFEQGPLRAEAFF; CDR3 DNA: TGTGCCAGCAGCTTCGAACAGGGGCCCTTGAGAGCTGAAGCTTTCTTT
V gene: TRBV4-3; J gene: TRBJ2-1; clone size: many; D gene: TRBD2; CDR3 protein: CASSQERSGRGRSYNEQFF; CDR3 DNA: TGCGCCAGCAGCCAAGAGAGGAGCGGGAGGGGCCGCTCCTACAATGAGCAGTTCTTC
V gene: TRBV11-1; J gene: TRBJ2-7; clone size: NA; D gene: NA; CDR3 protein: CASSPQGRACEQYF; CDR3 DNA: TGTGCCAGTAGCCCCCAGGGTAGGGCCTGCGAGCAGTACTTC
V gene: TRBV6-5; J gene: TRBJ2-1; clone size: NA; D gene: TRBD1; CDR3 protein: CVSSVSQGAKQFF; CDR3 DNA: TGTGTCAGCAGTGTTTCACAGGGGGCAAAGCAGTTCTTC
V gene: TRBV7-8; J gene: TRBJ2-5; clone size: few; D gene: NA; CDR3 protein: CASSLGGLETQYF; CDR3 DNA: TGTGCCAGCAGCTTAGGCGGGTTAGAGACCCAGTACTTC
V gene: TRBV6-1; J gene: TRBJ2-7; clone size: NA; D gene: TRBD1; CDR3 protein: CAISETGTGPYEQYF; CDR3 DNA: TGTGCCATCAGTGAAACCGGGACAGGGCCCTACGAGCAGTACTTC
V gene: TRBV4-3; J gene: TRBJ2-3; clone size: NA; D gene: TRBD2; CDR3 protein: CASSQDGAGSADTQYF; CDR3 DNA: TGCGCCAGTAGCCAAGATGGAGCGGGAAGCGCAGATACGCAGTATTTT
V gene: TRBV7-9; J gene: TRBJ2-7; clone size: NA; D gene: NA; CDR3 protein: CASSSGGGGSSYEQYF; CDR3 DNA: TGTGCCAGCAGCTCAGGGGGTGGGGGGAGCTCCTACGAGCAGTACTTC
V gene: TRBV11-1; J gene: TRBJ2-4; clone size: NA; D gene: TRBD2; CDR3 protein: CASGFPGTSGTKNIQYF; CDR3 DNA: TGTGCCAGCGGCTTTCCTGGGACTAGCGGGACCAAAAACATTCAGTACTTC
V gene: TRBV6-8; J gene: TRBJ2-2; clone size: once; D gene: NA; CDR3 protein: CASSYNSVRELFF; CDR3 DNA: TGCGCCAGCAGTTACAACAGCGTAAGGGAGCTGTTTTTT
V gene: TRBV11-2; J gene: TRBJ2-5; clone size: NA; D gene: NA; CDR3 protein: CANSFSRRETQYF; CDR3 DNA: TGTGCTAACAGCTTTAGCAGGAGAGAGACCCAGTACTTC
V gene: TRBV6-5; J gene: TRBJ2-5; clone size: many; D gene: TRBD2; CDR3 protein: CASRREGKETQYF; CDR3 DNA: TGTGCCAGCCGACGGGAGGGGAAAGAGACCCAGTACTTC
V gene: TRBV5-5; J gene: TRBJ2-2; clone size: NA; D gene: NA; CDR3 protein: CASSAGAGELFF; CDR3 DNA: TGTGCCAGCAGCGCCGGGGCCGGGGAGCTGTTTTTT
V gene: TRBV6-2/TRBV6-3; J gene: TRBJ2-7; clone size: many; D gene: NA; CDR3 protein: CASSQTRSEQYF; CDR3 DNA: TGTGCCAGCAGCCAGACTAGGAGCGAGCAGTACTTC
V gene: TRBV4-2; J gene: TRBJ2-7; clone size: NA; D gene: TRBD2; CDR3 protein: CASSQDRGLCYEQHF; CDR3 DNA: TGTGCCAGCAGCCAAGATCGGGGACTATGCTACGAGCAGCACTTC
V gene: TRBV11-2; J gene: TRBJ2-7; clone size: NA; D gene: NA; CDR3 protein: CTSSPHRAYLSYEQYF; CDR3 DNA: TGTACCAGCAGCCCGCATAGGGCCTACCTCTCCTACGAGCAGTACTTC
V gene: TRBV30; J gene: TRBJ1-5; clone size: NA; D gene: TRBD1; CDR3 protein: CAWATGLNQPQHF; CDR3 DNA: TGTGCCTGGGCGACAGGGCTCAATCAGCCCCAGCATTTT
V gene: TRBV11-2; J gene: TRBJ2-1; clone size: few; D gene: NA; CDR3 protein: CARSISGSYNEQSF; CDR3 DNA: TGTGCCAGGAGCATTAGCGGCTCCTACAATGAGCAGTCCTTC